This T cell receptor (beta chain) was recorded in a study of vaccination effects on CD4 cells after COVID-19. At the level of the study: Before any sequencing was done, the ViraFEST assay used viral peptide pools to expand antigen-specific CD4+ T cells. Post-vaccine specimens arrived a median 72 days past the second dose. Whole-study results and caveats: Marked clonal contraction of both clone types appeared late after vaccination.

Only in-frame clones appear in the TCRdb table, and some are missing; sequencing was by immunoSEQ multiplex PCR. The sample contains under 40,000 clones, around 72% of which appear only once. Around day 10 of culture, CD4+ T cells were separated out. Documented for the person is a PCR-confirmed SARS-CoV-2 infection occurring between March and December 2020. All participants had two doses of either the BNT162b2 or mRNA-1273 vaccine. Comment on this clone: Its antigen is unidentified.

The receptor was isolated from a human donor who had a prior SARS-CoV-2 infection. Sequencing was performed on CD4+ T cells from PBMCs cultured without peptide, taken after COVID-19 vaccination.

The CDR3 bases are TGCGCCAGCCGACTGAGTGACACTGAAGCTTTCTTT. It encodes CASRLSDTEAFF. This chain joins TRBV5-1 and TRBJ1-1; no firm D call. This CDR3 is built from 12 residues. V was trimmed by 7 bases and J by 3 bases, leaving 10 bases between them. CDR1 is SGHRS, CDR2 YFSETQ, per germline.